What follows describes a single TCR beta chain. There are a few counts of this clonotype. Its antigen target is currently unknown. It has no much larger one-base neighbor in the sample; base qualities were not kept. The data were taken from a study of early T cells in non-severe SARS-CoV-2 infection (dated by TCRdb to the early 2020s). With respect to the entire study: Because TCR sequencing relied on bulk RNA taken from unsorted whole blood, pairing of alpha and beta chains was not possible. Paper-wide results and their limitations: VDJdb matching was skewed toward anti-spike CD8 responses, so virus-specific expansions were likely underestimated and private and CD4 specificities were missed.

Library preparation used 5' RACE. Reads for this sample came from a NextSeq 500. In the TCR library protocol, unique molecular identifiers were attached to individual cDNA molecules to correct for PCR bias and sequencing error. Both TCR alpha and beta chains were sequenced, and tight co-correlation was observed between alpha and beta sequence abundances in each sample. On the study's bioinformatics: V gene, J gene and CDR3 annotation of TCR sequences was performed with Decombinator V4. TCRs were defined as expanded if a significant change between any two time points was detected under a Poisson model with p below 0.0001. TCR abundances were normalised to the total number of TCRs sequenced in each sample and reported as counts per million. MAIT TCRs were defined by TRAV1-2 paired with TRAJ12, TRAJ20 or TRAJ33, and iNKT TCRs by TRAV10 paired with TRAJ18. A search of VDJdb, accessed on 1 November 2021, was run for TCRs annotated to CMV, EBV and SARS-CoV-2, with TCRs annotated for multiple antigens excluded. Starting from the raw public reads, TCRdb applied fastp trimming at Q25, assembled clones with MiXCR and retained in-frame beta chains. Rows matching on CDR3 protein sequence are summarized as one entry with the most common DNA and genes. These V and J calls rely on TCRdb rather than the paper's analysis. Across this sample there are approximately 35,000 distinct CDR3 sequences, with less than 8.5% seen only once. Together, the top ten hold around an eighth of the sample.

A case-control design nested within a healthcare worker cohort in London, UK, was used, with weekly nasopharyngeal swab PCR tests and blood sampling performed. Between 23 and 31 March 2020, the week of the UK lockdown, healthcare workers were enrolled and then followed up weekly for as long as 16 weeks. The CDR3 has 13 amino acids, counting the end cysteine and phenylalanine. The retained sequence is limited to the CDR3, 39 bases, with the frame set at the first base. CDR1 and CDR2 are drawn from the germline V gene: MGHRA, YSYEKL. Trimming costs V 0 bases and J 3 bases, and their ends lie 2 bases apart.

The sequence links TRBV4-1 to TRBJ2-2; confidence is insufficient to name the D gene. The receptor comes from an adult who was a healthcare worker with PCR-confirmed SARS-CoV-2 infection or an uninfected control (not recorded which). The material sequenced was whole blood, taken at baseline. The DNA reads as follows: TGCGCCAGCAGCCAAGATCACACCGGGGAGCTGTTTTTT. It encodes CASSQDHTGELFF.